This T cell receptor beta chain is from a study of PD-L1 blockade in urothelial cancer. Study details: Most of the 29 patients were males with bladder-origin urothelial cancer. Blood analysis occurred 3 weeks (second dose) and 6 weeks after treatment start. Peripheral blood specimens exhibited a median yield of around 150,000 T cells.

CDR3 length equals 14 residues. V was clipped by 1 base and J by 3 bases, with 7 bases between them. Germline V CDR1 and CDR2: LGHNA, YNFKEQ. Regarding time point: peripheral blood 6 weeks after treatment start. Here immunoSEQ multiplex PCR was the method, and the copy in TCRdb shows in-frame clones only, minus some. The table has 40,000 to 45,000 clones, about 89% seen once. The starting material was PBMCs, obtained around atezolizumab (anti-PD-L1) treatment. The TCR was taken from a man aged 65 to 85 with urothelial cancer. The gene calls are TRBV4-2 and TRBJ2-1, with D unresolved. CDR3 sequence (DNA): TGTGCCAGCAGCCAAGTAGGAGACTACAATGAGCAGTTCTTC. Its protein is CASSQVGDYNEQFF.